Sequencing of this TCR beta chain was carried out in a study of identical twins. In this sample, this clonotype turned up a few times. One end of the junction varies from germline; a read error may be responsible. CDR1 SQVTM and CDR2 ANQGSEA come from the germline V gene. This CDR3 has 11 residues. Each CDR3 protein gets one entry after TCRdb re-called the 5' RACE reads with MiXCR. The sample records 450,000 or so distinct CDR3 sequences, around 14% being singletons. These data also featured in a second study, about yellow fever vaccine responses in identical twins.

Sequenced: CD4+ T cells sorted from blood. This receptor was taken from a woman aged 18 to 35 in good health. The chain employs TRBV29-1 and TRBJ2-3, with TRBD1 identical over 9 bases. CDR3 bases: TGCAGCGTTGAAGCGCAGGGACAGGGTGATTTT. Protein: CSVEAQGQGDF.